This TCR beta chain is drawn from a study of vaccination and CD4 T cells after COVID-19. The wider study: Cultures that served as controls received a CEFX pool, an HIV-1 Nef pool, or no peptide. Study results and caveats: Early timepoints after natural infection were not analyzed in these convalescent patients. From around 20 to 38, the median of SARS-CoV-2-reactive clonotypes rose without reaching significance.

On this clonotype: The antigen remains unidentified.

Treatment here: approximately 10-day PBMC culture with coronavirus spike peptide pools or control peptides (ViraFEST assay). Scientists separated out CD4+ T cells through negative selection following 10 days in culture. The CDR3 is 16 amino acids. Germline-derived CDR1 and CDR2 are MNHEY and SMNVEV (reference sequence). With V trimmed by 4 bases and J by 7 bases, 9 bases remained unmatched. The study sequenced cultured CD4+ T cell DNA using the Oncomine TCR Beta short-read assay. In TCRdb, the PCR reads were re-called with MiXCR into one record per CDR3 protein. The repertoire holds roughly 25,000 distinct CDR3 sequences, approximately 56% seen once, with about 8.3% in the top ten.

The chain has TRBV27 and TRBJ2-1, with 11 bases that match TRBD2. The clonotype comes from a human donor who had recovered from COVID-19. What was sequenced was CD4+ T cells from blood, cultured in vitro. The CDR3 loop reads CASSSLAGGKRNEQFF. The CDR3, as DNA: TGTGCCAGCAGTTCCCTAGCGGGAGGTAAGAGGAATGAGCAGTTCTTC.